Below, 26 T cell receptor beta chains from the same sample are listed, as sequenced in a study of identical twins. TCRdb re-called the 5' RACE reads with MiXCR, one entry per CDR3 protein. Among about 210,000 distinct CDR3 sequences listed, around a tenth were seen once. Sequencing input: memory (CD45RO+) T cells sorted from blood. These receptors originate from a woman between 18 and 30 years old in good health.

The rearrangement joins TRBV7-8 to TRBJ2-1, with D uncertain. This CDR3 has 16 amino acids. Germline CDR1 is SGHVS and CDR2 is FQNEAQ. Trimming cost V 7 bases and J 0 bases, with 16 bases left between them. In nucleotides, the CDR3 is TGTGCCAGCAAACTCCGAGGCCGGAACTCCTACAATGAGCAGTTCTTC. This gives the protein CASKLRGRNSYNEQFF.

The chain links TRBV11-3 to TRBJ2-1; D is undetermined. Looked up from germline, CDR1 is SGHNT and CDR2 is YENEEA. Trimming took 4 bases from V and 6 from J, leaving 10 bases between them. CDR3 length equals 13 residues. CDR3 in DNA: TGTGCCAGCAGCTCCATAGTCGGCAATGAGCAGTTCTTC. It encodes CASSSIVGNEQFF.

This chain joins TRBV5-4 and TRBJ2-2, with 9 bases identical to TRBD1. V shed 3 bases, J shed 5 bases, and the junction held 8 bases outside the gene matches. The CDR3 runs 16 residues. Germline V gives CDR1 SGHNT, CDR2 YYREEE (reference sequence). The CDR3 sequence: CASSSTGTGLTGELFF. The CDR3 DNA reads TGTGCCAGCAGCTCGACCGGGACAGGGTTAACCGGGGAGCTGTTTTTT.

This clonotype was counted many times. This rearrangement joins TRBV7-2 to TRBJ2-1, with 10 bases lining up with TRBD1. The V gene's germline CDR1 is SGHTA and CDR2 FQGNSA. After removal of 5 bases from V and 5 bases from J, the junction contained 12 bases not matched to a gene. The CDR3 covers 17 residues. CDR3: CASSRSQGQGSNNEQFF. In DNA, the CDR3 is TGTGCCAGCAGCCGCTCCCAGGGACAGGGGTCTAACAATGAGCAGTTCTTC.

This rearrangement joins TRBV4-3 to TRBJ2-5, with 8 positions matching TRBD2. Germline lookup yields CDR1 LGHNA and CDR2 YSLEER. This CDR3 contains 15 residues. V lost 0 bases to trimming and J lost 5 bases; unmatched junction nucleotides: 5. CDR3 nucleotides: TGCGCCAGCAGCCAAGAAGCGGGAGCGGGGGAGACCCAGTACTTC. It translates to CASSQEAGAGETQYF.

This clonotype has a handful of counts. The chain has TRBV7-9 and TRBJ2-5, with D uncertain. CDR1 and CDR2 from the germline V gene are SEHNR and FQNEAQ (reference sequence). Trimming removed 4 bases at V and 0 bases at J, with 12 bases between. This CDR3 spans 15 amino acids. CDR3 residues: CASSSFHGYQETQYF. The CDR3 bases are TGTGCCAGCAGCTCCTTTCACGGCTACCAAGAGACCCAGTACTTC.

This clonotype was seen more than once but under ten times. This chain links TRBV11-2 with TRBJ1-1; D perhaps matches TRBD1 (6 bases). Trimming stripped 7 bases from V and 3 bases from J, with 15 bases between. CDR1 SGHAT and CDR2 FQNNGV come from the germline V gene. The CDR3 contains 14 residues. The CDR3 sequence is CASNRGPSYTEAFF. The CDR3 nucleotides read TGTGCCAGCAATCGGGGGCCCTCGTACACTGAAGCTTTCTTT.

V gene TRBV14 combines with J gene TRBJ2-5; D unclear. The V and J ends lost 4 bases and 3 bases respectively, with 12 bases between them. The CDR3 contains 14 residues. Per germline, CDR1 SGHDN and CDR2 FVKESK. The CDR3 sequence is CASSPQPREETQYF. In nucleotides, the CDR3 is TGTGCCAGCAGCCCCCAACCCCGGGAAGAGACCCAGTACTTC. The full variable domain, its missing parts supplied by reference TRBV14 and TRBJ2-5, is EAGVTQFPSHSVIEKGQTVTLRCDPISGHDNLYWYRRVMGKEIKFLLHFVKESKQDESGMPNNRFLAERTGGTYSTLKVQPAELEDSGVYFCASSPQPREETQYFGPGTRLLVL.

This clonotype was found a few times. V usage is TRBV6-1 and J usage is TRBJ2-7; D is perhaps TRBD1 or TRBD2 (5 bases each). Germline V gene sequence: CDR1 MNHNS, CDR2 SASEGT. V was shortened by 6 bases and J by 0 bases, with 12 bases between the two germline ends. There are 14 residues in the CDR3. CDR3 in DNA: TGTGCCAGCAGCCCCCAGGGAGCCTCCTACGAGCAGTACTTC. This codes for CASSPQGASYEQYF.

The gene calls are TRBV10-3 and TRBJ1-1; 8 nucleotides match TRBD1. CDR1 and CDR2 (germline): ENHRY, SYGVKD. V shed 6 bases and J 7 bases; nucleotides not matched to a gene: 1. The CDR3 consists of 11 residues. The CDR3 sequence is CAISTGGEAFF. The CDR3 bases are TGTGCCATCAGCACAGGGGGTGAAGCTTTCTTT.

This clonotype was seen a few times. The chain uses TRBV27 and TRBJ1-2, with TRBD1 as a possible D gene (5 bases). Germline V gene lookup returns CDR1 MNHEY and CDR2 SMNVEV (reference sequence). V lost 0 bases to trimming and J lost 4 bases, with 18 bases between them. The CDR3 is made up of 17 amino acids. CDR3 nucleotide sequence: TGTGCCAGCAGTTTATCTACGTTCGGGGACCCTCTCTATGGCTACACCTTC. This sequence encodes CASSLSTFGDPLYGYTF.

This clonotype turned up a few times. The rearrangement uses TRBV2 and TRBJ1-1; TRBD1 might be the D (5 bases). Trimming left V 2 bases short and J 1 base short, with 8 bases between. CDR3 length: 14 residues. The germline gives CDR1 SNHLY, CDR2 FYNNEI. CDR3 sequence reads: CASSERGGNTEAFF. The CDR3 DNA sequence: TGTGCCAGCAGTGAACGTGGGGGGAACACTGAAGCTTTCTTT.

The chain has TRBV6-1 and TRBJ2-6, with D possibly being TRBD1 (6 bases). V lost 6 bases to trimming and J lost 2 bases, with 8 bases between them. The CDR3 is 14 residues long. Looked up from germline, CDR1 is MNHNS and CDR2 is SASEGT. The chain's CDR3 is CASRTGPGANVLTF. The CDR3 DNA reads TGTGCCAGCAGAACAGGGCCTGGGGCCAACGTCCTGACTTTC.

V gene TRBV5-4 combines with J gene TRBJ2-2; 7 nucleotides match TRBD2. CDR3 length: 14 residues. Unmatched junction bases numbered 4, after V lost 8 bases and J lost 0 bases. In germline, CDR1 is SGHNT, CDR2 YYREEE (reference sequence). CDR3 residues: CASRRETNTGELFF. CDR3 DNA sequence: TGTGCCAGTCGGCGGGAGACGAACACCGGGGAGCTGTTTTTT.

The DNA of the CDR3 is TGTGCCAGCAGACCGACAGGGCTCAATTCACCCCTCCACTTT. Its translation: CASRPTGLNSPLHF. The chain combines TRBV7-2 with TRBJ1-6, with 7 positions matching TRBD1. From germline, CDR1 is SGHTA and CDR2 FQGNSA. The length of the CDR3 is 14 residues. J gave up 7 bases and V 6 bases, and 6 bases lay outside the gene matches. Supplemented by reference TRBV7-2 and TRBJ1-6, the full variable domain reads GAGVSQSPSNKVTEKGKDVELRCDPISGHTALYWYRQSLGQGLEFLIYFQGNSAPDKSGLPSDRFSAERTGGSVSTLTIQRTQQEDSAVYLCASRPTGLNSPLHFGNGTRLTVT.

This clonotype showed up just a few times. This chain links TRBV5-1 with TRBJ1-2; D is unclear. This CDR3 comprises 16 residues. V dropped 0 bases and J dropped 2 bases, with 14 bases sitting between them. Germline loops: CDR1 SGHRS, CDR2 YFSETQ. The CDR3 DNA sequence: TGCGCCAGCAGCTTGGATCGGGCCAGAACAAACTATGGCTACACCTTC. It translates to CASSLDRARTNYGYTF.

In DNA, the CDR3 is TGTGCCAGCAGCAAAGAGGGGGCCAGCAAAGTCTATGGCTACACCTTC. As protein: CASSKEGASKVYGYTF. The chain joins TRBV21-1 to TRBJ1-2; no check of the table's D call, TRBD1, against the DNA was made. TRBV21-1 counts as a pseudogene. The CDR3 is 16 residues long.

In this sample, this clonotype turned up a few times. This chain uses TRBV7-9 with TRBJ1-1; no clear D. V was pared by 3 bases and J by 1 base, with 6 bases between. The V gene's germline CDR1 is SEHNR and CDR2 FQNEAQ (reference sequence). The CDR3 runs to 13 residues. The CDR3 DNA is TGTGCCAGCAGCTTGTTTTCGAACACTGAAGCTTTCTTT. It is translated as CASSLFSNTEAFF. Looking up the rest from reference TRBV7-9 and TRBJ1-1 gives the full variable domain: DTGVSQNPRHKITKRGQNVTFRCDPISEHNRLYWYRQTLGQGPEFLTYFQNEAQLEKSRLLSDRFSAERPKGSFSTLEIQRTEQGDSAMYLCASSLFSNTEAFFGQGTRLTVV.

This chain links TRBV12-3 or TRBV12-4 with TRBJ1-1; D possibly corresponds to TRBD1 (5 bases). The CDR3 contains 13 residues. V was cut by 4 bases and J by 4 bases, with 10 bases left in between. Here the CDR3 DNA reads TGTGCCAGCAGTTGGGGCCGGAGCACTGAAGCTTTCTTT. Protein: CASSWGRSTEAFF.

This clonotype was detected a few times. The V gene is TRBV11-2, the J gene TRBJ2-6; TRBD2 might be the D (6 bases). The CDR3 is 15 residues long. V was trimmed by 4 bases and J by 4 bases, leaving 11 bases between them. CDR1 and CDR2 from the germline V gene are SGHAT and FQNNGV. The CDR3 DNA reads TGTGCCAGCAGCTACCGCGGGGTAGGGGCCAACGTCCTGACTTTC. As protein: CASSYRGVGANVLTF.

This clonotype was recorded a few times. The V gene is TRBV6-1, the J gene TRBJ2-3; 7 bases are shared with TRBD2. J gave up 6 bases and V 6 bases, and 12 bases lay outside the gene matches. This CDR3 has 15 residues. The germline V gene encodes CDR1 MNHNS and CDR2 SASEGT. In DNA form, the CDR3 reads TGTGCCAGCAGCCGTGGGACTCCCGGGGGGGATACGCAGTATTTT. Encoded protein: CASSRGTPGGDTQYF.

This clonotype has a count of ten or more. V is TRBV18 and J is TRBJ2-7, with a tentative D call TRBD1 (6 bases). Trimming stripped 4 bases from V and 3 bases from J, with 10 bases between. CDR1 and CDR2 (germline): KGHSH, LQKENI. The CDR3 spans 13 residues. The CDR3 loop reads CASSLQDSYEQYF. The CDR3 nucleotides are TGTGCCAGCTCACTTCAGGACAGCTACGAGCAGTACTTC.

V usage is TRBV2 and J usage is TRBJ2-3; perhaps TRBD1 as D (6 bases). Trimming stripped 6 bases from V and 2 bases from J, with 12 bases between. This CDR3 comprises 14 residues. Germline lookup yields CDR1 SNHLY and CDR2 FYNNEI. The CDR3 coding sequence is TGTGCCAGCAGATCGGACAGAGACACAGATACGCAGTATTTT. Residues: CASRSDRDTDTQYF.

This clonotype was detected a few times. The chain uses TRBV3-1 and TRBJ2-5; perhaps TRBD2 as D (5 bases). This CDR3 has 17 amino acids. The germline gives CDR1 LGHDT, CDR2 YNNKEL (reference sequence). V was pared by 0 bases and J by 7 bases, with 21 bases between. This chain's CDR3 is CASSQESGAADLSTQYF. CDR3 in DNA: TGTGCCAGCAGCCAAGAGAGCGGCGCAGCAGACCTATCGACCCAGTACTTC.

This clonotype was found many times. The V and J genes are TRBV28 and TRBJ2-7; D unclear. Germline V gene lookup returns CDR1 MDHEN and CDR2 SYDVKM. V was trimmed by 2 bases and J by 6 bases, leaving 5 bases between them. This CDR3 has 11 residues. The CDR3 protein is CASSLTGEQYF. CDR3 sequence (DNA): TGTGCCAGCAGTTTAACTGGCGAGCAGTACTTC.

This clonotype was seen only a few times. This chain joins TRBV7-9 and TRBJ1-1; D is perhaps TRBD1 (6 bases). The germline CDR1 and CDR2 sequences are SEHNR and FQNEAQ (reference sequence). V shed 1 base and J shed 10 bases, with 13 bases lying between them. This CDR3 contains 13 residues. CDR3 protein: CASSLEGGLGAFF. CDR3 nucleotides: TGTGCCAGCAGCTTAGAAGGGGGGCTCGGAGCTTTCTTT.